This is a list of T cell receptor beta chains from one sample in a study of blood T cell repertoires in COVID-19. Sequenced by immunoSEQ multiplex PCR; TCRdb stores in-frame clones only, minus some. The table lists 200,000 or so clones, more than 85% of them singletons, with roughly 2% in the top ten. Sequenced input: peripheral blood. All receptors derive from a man between 65 and 80 years old with active or convalescent COVID-19. Both conserved end residues are part of each CDR3. The D gene is left open where the match is weak. Clone size is shown for a subset of rows, as once, few, many or a class of expanded clone.

16	TRBD1	.	TRBV6-5	TRBJ2-4	CASSYGTGTVKNIQYF	TGTGCCAGCAGTTACGGGACAGGGACAGTCAAAAACATTCAGTACTTC
16	TRBD2	.	TRBV7-6	TRBJ2-5	CASSFGTSGRGETQYF	TGTGCCAGCAGCTTCGGGACTAGCGGGAGGGGGGAGACCCAGTACTTC
15	TRBD2	few	TRBV6-2/TRBV6-3	TRBJ2-1	CASSYSRAGYNEQFF	TGTGCCAGCAGTTACTCGAGAGCGGGGTACAATGAGCAGTTCTTC
13	.	.	TRBV7-8	TRBJ2-1	CASREGSYNEQFF	TGTGCCAGCAGGGAGGGGTCCTACAATGAGCAGTTCTTC
16	TRBD2	.	TRBV5-5	TRBJ2-3	CASSFGLAGGPDTQYF	TGTGCCAGCAGCTTTGGACTAGCGGGGGGGCCAGATACGCAGTATTTT
15	.	.	TRBV9	TRBJ1-4	CASSAKTGTNEKLFF	TGTGCCAGCAGCGCGAAGACAGGAACTAATGAAAAACTGTTTTTT
16	TRBD2	once	TRBV19	TRBJ2-2	CASSIGGLAGVGELFF	TGTGCCAGTAGTATTGGGGGACTAGCGGGAGTGGGGGAGCTGTTTTTT
13	.	.	TRBV6-2/TRBV6-3	TRBJ1-2	CASSSRTFGGYTF	TGTGCCAGCAGTTCCCGGACTTTTGGCGGCTACACCTTC
14	.	.	TRBV5-1	TRBJ2-3	CASSPGRQEDTQYF	TGCGCCAGCAGCCCAGGACGACAGGAAGATACGCAGTATTTT
17	.	.	TRBV19	TRBJ2-2	CASSPVRTLGNTGELFF	TGTGCCAGTAGTCCAGTCCGGACTCTGGGGAACACCGGGGAGCTGTTTTTT
16	TRBD1	.	TRBV28	TRBJ2-3	CASSSPTGELIDTQYF	TGTGCCAGCAGTTCGCCGACAGGGGAATTAATAGATACGCAGTATTTT
17	.	once	TRBV5-5	TRBJ2-5	CASSQAPRGMYQETQYF	TGTGCCAGCAGCCAAGCCCCGAGGGGGATGTACCAAGAGACCCAGTACTTC
15	TRBD1	.	TRBV6-5	TRBJ1-1	CASSYSRQGYTEAFF	TGTGCCAGCAGTTACTCCCGACAGGGATACACTGAAGCTTTCTTT
13	.	.	TRBV7-9	TRBJ2-1	CASSAGLYNEQFF	TGTGCCAGCAGCGCCGGACTTTACAATGAGCAGTTCTTC
16	.	.	TRBV7-9	TRBJ1-3	CASSLVGGHSGNTIYF	TGTGCCAGCAGCTTGGTCGGGGGGCACTCTGGAAACACCATATATTTT
17	TRBD2	.	TRBV10-2	TRBJ2-1	CASSETSGGASYNEQFF	TGCGCCAGCAGTGAGACTAGCGGGGGGGCATCCTACAATGAGCAGTTCTTC
13	.	.	TRBV5-1	TRBJ2-2	CASSTGHTGELFF	TGCGCCAGCAGCACAGGACACACCGGGGAGCTGTTTTTT
15	TRBD1	.	TRBV30	TRBJ2-2	CAWSVWDRDTGELFF	TGTGCCTGGAGTGTATGGGACAGGGACACCGGGGAGCTGTTTTTT
14	.	once	TRBV6-5	TRBJ1-3	CASSTGHFGNTIYF	TGTGCCAGCAGTACAGGACACTTCGGAAACACCATATATTTT
16	.	.	TRBV2	TRBJ2-1	CASSDRVAGAYNEQFF	TGTGCCAGCAGTGATCGGGTAGCAGGGGCCTACAATGAGCAGTTCTTC
12	.	few	TRBV4-1	TRBJ1-2	CARVTDSRGYTF	TGCGCCAGAGTTACGGACAGTCGTGGCTACACCTTC
14	TRBD2	.	TRBV9	TRBJ2-2	CASSSGVGTGELFF	TGTGCCAGCAGTAGCGGGGTTGGCACCGGGGAGCTGTTTTTT
19	TRBD2	.	TRBV9	TRBJ2-1	CASSGGTSGGPWFDNEQFF	TGTGCCAGCAGCGGAGGGACTAGCGGGGGCCCCTGGTTCGACAATGAGCAGTTCTTC
12	TRBD2	.	TRBV5-4	TRBJ2-5	CASGTRQETQYF	TGTGCCAGCGGGACTAGACAAGAGACCCAGTACTTC
14	TRBD2	.	TRBV6-5	TRBJ2-5	CASSRTSRQETQYF	TGTGCCAGCAGCCGGACTAGCAGACAAGAGACCCAGTACTTC
16	TRBD1	.	TRBV5-1	TRBJ2-5	CASSLWGTGGSQTQYF	TGCGCCAGCAGCTTGTGGGGGACAGGGGGCTCCCAGACCCAGTACTTC
16	.	.	TRBV5-1	TRBJ2-2	CASSQAVGASTGELFF	TGCGCCAGCAGCCAGGCCGTTGGGGCAAGCACCGGGGAGCTGTTTTTT
14	.	.	TRBV21-1	TRBJ1-6	CASPFGHPYSPLHF	TGTGCCAGCCCTTTTGGCCACCCCTATTCACCCCTCCACTTT
15	TRBD2	.	TRBV19	TRBJ2-3	CASSSGGAWLDTQYF	TGTGCCAGTAGTAGCGGGGGGGCCTGGTTAGATACGCAGTATTTT
16	.	.	TRBV11-2	TRBJ1-2	CAVNHRTEELRYGYTF	TGTGCCGTCAACCATAGGACAGAAGAGCTCCGCTATGGCTACACCTTC
10	.	.	TRBV20-1	TRBJ2-7	CSAHDRKQYF	TGCAGTGCACATGACAGGAAGCAGTACTTC
17	TRBD2	once	TRBV9	TRBJ2-1	CASSVGVSGGASNEQFF	TGTGCCAGCAGCGTAGGTGTCAGCGGGGGGGCTTCGAATGAGCAGTTCTTC
15	TRBD1	.	TRBV10-3	TRBJ1-1	CAIRDIGQGGTEAFF	TGTGCCATCAGAGACATAGGACAGGGGGGCACTGAAGCTTTCTTT
15	.	.	TRBV28	TRBJ2-7	CASSRLATGRYEQYF	TGTGCCAGCAGTCGCCTAGCGACGGGTCGGTACGAGCAGTACTTC
13	TRBD1	.	TRBV7-9	TRBJ2-5	CASSWDSQETQYF	TGTGCCAGCAGCTGGGACAGCCAAGAGACCCAGTACTTC